This TCR beta chain was retrieved from a study of shared clonotypes between healthy human individuals. Regarding the study as a whole: Sequencing of the sorted subsets was shown by rarefaction to be incomplete despite large depth.

Several immunoSEQ plates held equal portions of the genomic DNA taken from each subset. Sequencing was performed with immunoSEQ multiplex PCR; in TCRdb, only in-frame clones are kept and a portion is missing. The sample includes approximately 600,000 clones, 85% to 95% of them seen just once. Turning to this clone: Its antigen is not known.

Germline V gene data show CDR1 as LNHDA and CDR2 as SQIVND (reference sequence). This CDR3 has 15 amino acids. Trimming pared 0 bases from V and 7 bases from J, leaving 13 bases between. Only CD45RO-negative cells positively selected for CCR7 counted as naive CD8 cells, so terminally differentiated effector memory CD45RA+ cells were excluded. The sequenced sample consisted of naive CD8+ T cells sorted from blood. The clonotype was recovered from a young woman in good health. The chain uses TRBV19 and TRBJ2-1; D is undetermined. The CDR3 protein is CASSIDPRALNEQFF. CDR3 DNA sequence: TGTGCCAGTAGTATAGACCCGCGCGCGCTTAATGAGCAGTTCTTC.